The source of this T cell receptor (beta chain) is a study of blood T cell repertoires in COVID-19. In the study overall: Some COVID-19 samples were acute and others convalescent; all came from the United States, Italy and Spain.

Original methodology: By means of reference gene primer amplification, nucleated cell counts were estimated. TCRdb's copy holds only in-frame clones and misses some; the assay was immunoSEQ multiplex PCR. V and J calls and clone size are given by that table; D and trimming were obtained from the DNA. The table has approximately 110,000 clones, roughly 83% seen once; the top ten hold 5% to 6%. This CDR3 comprises 17 residues. V dropped 0 bases and J dropped 0; count of bases not matched to a gene: 2. CDR1 is LGHNA and CDR2 is YSLEER in the germline V gene. The chain employs TRBV4-3 and TRBJ2-7; 13 bases agree with TRBD2. The clonotype was recovered from a human donor in a cohort sampled during active COVID-19. Sequences were obtained from peripheral blood. For the CDR3, the DNA is TGCGCCAGCAGCCAAGAAGGACTAGCGGGAGACTCCTACGAGCAGTACTTC. Amino acid sequence: CASSQEGLAGDSYEQYF.